Sequencing of this TCR beta chain was carried out in a study of Graves' ophthalmopathy and Graves' hyperthyroidism. The TCR beta CDR3 regions underwent amplification from RNA transcripts. A first-round RT-PCR used HTBI primers, followed by a second-round multiplex PCR. TCRdb used MiXCR to reprocess the multiplex PCR reads, holding one entry per CDR3 protein. The sample carries 200,000 to 250,000 distinct CDR3 sequences, roughly 21% recorded once. In this sample, this clonotype turned up many times. The germline gives CDR1 MNHEY, CDR2 SVGEGT. V lost 8 bases and J lost 0, with 16 bases in between. This CDR3 spans 16 amino acids.

V is TRBV6-2 or TRBV6-3 and J is TRBJ2-2; possibly TRBD2 for D (5 bases). The sequence came from a woman in her forties or fifties with Graves' ophthalmopathy. The sequenced material came from peripheral blood. In DNA, the CDR3 is TGTGCCAGCGCCTCAGCGGACTTCACGAACACCGGGGAGCTGTTTTTT. Protein: CASASADFTNTGELFF.